This T cell receptor (beta chain) originates from a study of blood T cell repertoires in COVID-19. Turning to the study itself: The cDNA or gDNA used as material had been derived from T cells, B-cell-depleted T cells, or PBMCs.

The assay was immunoSEQ multiplex PCR, and TCRdb's table has in-frame clones only and misses some. The sample shows about 210,000 clones, almost 85% of them seen only once. This clone was counted a single time. Sample: peripheral blood. This clonotype was sampled from a woman aged 40-49 years with acute or convalescent COVID-19.

The CDR3 sequence is CASSYAGRADYGYTF. The DNA for the CDR3 is TGTGCCAGCAGTTACGCGGGGCGAGCGGACTATGGCTACACCTTC. The V call is TRBV6-5, the J call TRBJ1-2; the D gene is possibly TRBD1 (5 bases). CDR1 and CDR2 (germline): MNHEY, SVGAGI. CDR3 length: 15 amino acids. Trimming took 2 bases from V and 3 from J, leaving 13 bases between them.